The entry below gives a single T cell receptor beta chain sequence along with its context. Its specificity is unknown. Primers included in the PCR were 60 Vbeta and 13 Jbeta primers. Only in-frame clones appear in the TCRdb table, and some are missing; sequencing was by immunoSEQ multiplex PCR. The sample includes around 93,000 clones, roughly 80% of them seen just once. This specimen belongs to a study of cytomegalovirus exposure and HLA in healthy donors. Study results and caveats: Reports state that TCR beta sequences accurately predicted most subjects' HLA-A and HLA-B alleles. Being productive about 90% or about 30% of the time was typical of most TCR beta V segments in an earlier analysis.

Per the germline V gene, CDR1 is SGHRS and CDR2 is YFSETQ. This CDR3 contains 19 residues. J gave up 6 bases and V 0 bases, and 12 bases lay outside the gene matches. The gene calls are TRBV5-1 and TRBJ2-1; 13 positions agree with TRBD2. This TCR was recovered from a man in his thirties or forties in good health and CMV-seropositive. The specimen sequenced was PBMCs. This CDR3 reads CASSLVGLAGVAAFNEQFF. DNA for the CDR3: TGCGCCAGCAGCTTGGTCGGACTAGCGGGAGTGGCTGCATTCAATGAGCAGTTCTTC. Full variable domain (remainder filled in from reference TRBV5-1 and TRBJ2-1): KAGVTQTPRYLIKTRGQQVTLSCSPISGHRSVSWYQQTPGQGLQFLFEYFSETQRNKGNFPGRFSGRQFSNSRSEMNVSTLELGDSALYLCASSLVGLAGVAAFNEQFFGPGTRLTVL.